This is a list of T cell receptor beta chains from one sample in a study of T cell clonotyping in hematopoietic cell transplantation. Profiling relied on immunoSEQ multiplex PCR, and the TCRdb table lists in-frame clones only, not all of them. The table includes tens of thousands of clones, 75% to 90% detected once. Sequencing was performed on peripheral blood mononuclear cells, taken before stem cell transplant. These receptors all stem from a man aged 55 to 69 with acute myeloid leukemia. Some clones in this sample may be carry-over from other donors' samples. The CDR3 runs from the conserved cysteine through the conserved F or W. The order of the fields is clone size, J gene, D gene, V gene, CDR3 protein, CDR3 DNA. A D gene is named only where the DNA matches it firmly. Clone size is given for some rows only: seen once, a few or many times, or a class if the clone is expanded.

clone size: once; J gene: TRBJ1-5; D gene: -; V gene: TRBV6-6; CDR3 protein: CASSLMNLNQPQHF; CDR3 DNA: TGTGCCAGCAGCCTCATGAATCTTAATCAGCCCCAGCATTTT
clone size: -; J gene: TRBJ2-3; D gene: TRBD1; V gene: TRBV19; CDR3 protein: CASSKDRGTIAYF; CDR3 DNA: TGTGCCAGTAGCAAGGACAGGGGAACGATAGCGTATTTT
clone size: once; J gene: TRBJ1-2; D gene: TRBD1; V gene: TRBV4-1; CDR3 protein: CASSPKPWNEGADGYTF; CDR3 DNA: TGCGCCAGCAGCCCGAAGCCTTGGAACGAGGGGGCTGATGGCTACACCTTC
clone size: -; J gene: TRBJ1-5; D gene: -; V gene: TRBV7-2; CDR3 protein: CASSPREHNQPQHF; CDR3 DNA: TGTGCCAGCAGCCCCCGGGAGCATAATCAGCCCCAGCATTTT
clone size: -; J gene: TRBJ1-5; D gene: -; V gene: TRBV19; CDR3 protein: CASSLQAYSNQPQHF; CDR3 DNA: TGTGCCAGTAGTCTGCAGGCGTATAGCAATCAGCCCCAGCATTTT
clone size: -; J gene: TRBJ2-1; D gene: -; V gene: TRBV7-2; CDR3 protein: CASSLEARPWNEQFF; CDR3 DNA: TGTGCCAGCAGCTTAGAGGCCCGGCCCTGGAACGAGCAGTTCTTC
clone size: -; J gene: TRBJ2-7; D gene: -; V gene: TRBV7-2; CDR3 protein: CASSLGSEYEQYF; CDR3 DNA: TGTGCCAGCAGCTTAGGGTCCGAGTACGAGCAGTACTTC
clone size: -; J gene: TRBJ2-2; D gene: -; V gene: TRBV4-1; CDR3 protein: CASSQDRWELFF; CDR3 DNA: TGCGCCAGCAGCCAAGATCGGTGGGAGCTGTTTTTT
clone size: -; J gene: TRBJ1-4; D gene: TRBD1; V gene: TRBV4-1; CDR3 protein: CASSTLGGDRDEKLFF; CDR3 DNA: TGCGCCAGCAGCACTTTAGGAGGGGACAGGGATGAAAAACTGTTTTTT
clone size: once; J gene: TRBJ1-2; D gene: TRBD1; V gene: TRBV5-4; CDR3 protein: CASSHATGAHTF; CDR3 DNA: TGTGCCAGCAGCCATGCCACAGGGGCGCACACCTTC
clone size: -; J gene: TRBJ1-6; D gene: TRBD1; V gene: TRBV6-6; CDR3 protein: CASSYSGQNSPLHF; CDR3 DNA: TGTGCCAGCAGTTACTCGGGACAGAATTCACCCCTCCACTTT
clone size: few; J gene: TRBJ2-2; D gene: -; V gene: TRBV7-2; CDR3 protein: CASSQERGELFF; CDR3 DNA: TGTGCCAGCAGCCAAGAGCGGGGGGAGCTGTTTTTT
clone size: -; J gene: TRBJ2-4; D gene: -; V gene: TRBV4-2; CDR3 protein: CASSRRQGLGENIQYF; CDR3 DNA: TGTGCCAGCAGCCGACGCCAGGGCCTAGGAGAAAACATTCAGTACTTC